This T cell receptor beta chain was profiled in a study of T-cell reconstitution after alpha-beta-depleted transplantation in children. This clonotype was found a few times. The germline CDR1 and CDR2 sequences are SGHRS and YFSETQ. The V end lost 2 bases, the J end lost 3 bases, and 11 bases lay between the germline ends. The CDR3 is 14 residues long. Unique molecular identifiers were incorporated during preparation of the TCRbeta library. MiXCR, run by TCRdb on the PCR reads, gives a single entry per CDR3 protein. The repertoire holds about 370,000 distinct CDR3 sequences, with 20% as singletons. This sample comprised PBMCs from the stem cell graft donor, obtained from the stem cell graft. The sequence derives from a human donor who donated a stem cell graft to a child with acute myeloid leukemia. The gene calls are TRBV5-1 and TRBJ1-1; tentative D call: TRBD1 (5 bases). CDR3 region: CASSLQAVHTEAFF. The CDR3 nucleotides are TGCGCCAGCAGCTTACAGGCGGTGCACACTGAAGCTTTCTTT.